A single sample is the source of the 15 T cell receptor beta chains below, sequenced in a study of blood T cells in healthy people across ages. Through a sample-barcoded 5' primer and a J-beta primer mix, a second PCR was run for about 6 to 11 cycles. TCRdb ran MiXCR on the 5' RACE reads and lists one entry per CDR3 protein. The data show 1.5 million to 1.8 million distinct CDR3 sequences, with 42% seen just once and 4% held by the top ten. Sample: blood. The receptors were sampled from a woman in her late teens or twenties in good health.

This clonotype was detected only a few times. V gene TRBV4-1 combines with J gene TRBJ1-6; weak D call: TRBD1 (5 bases). There are 15 residues in the CDR3. CDR1 and CDR2 from the germline V gene are MGHRA and YSYEKL. Deletions cut 7 bases from V and 5 bases from J, with 15 bases between. CDR3 bases: TGCGCCAGCAAGAGGGGAGAGAAGGATAATTCACCCCTCCACTTT. Amino acids: CASKRGEKDNSPLHF.

The chain employs TRBV20-1 and TRBJ1-5; TRBD1 matches 8 bases. The V gene's germline CDR1 is DFQATT and CDR2 SNEGSKA (reference sequence). CDR3 length equals 15 residues. With V trimmed by 1 base and J by 3 bases, 5 bases remained unmatched. CDR3 nucleotide sequence: TGCAGTGCTAGAGCAAACAGGGGGTTCAATCAGCCCCAGCATTTT. This sequence encodes CSARANRGFNQPQHF.

A few counts support this clonotype. J is TRBJ1-1 and V is TRBV6-5; D not certain. V was trimmed by 6 bases and J by 1 base, leaving 9 bases between them. Germline loops: CDR1 MNHEY, CDR2 SVGAGI. This CDR3 is 13 amino acids long. The CDR3 bases are TGTGCCAGCAGGACGACTGAGAACACTGAAGCTTTCTTT. Protein: CASRTTENTEAFF.

This chain uses TRBV18 with TRBJ2-7; D may be TRBD1 (6 bases). V lost 3 bases and J lost 3, with 18 bases in between. CDR1 KGHSH and CDR2 LQKENI come from the germline V gene. The CDR3 length is 16 residues. CDR3 in DNA: TGTGCCAGCTCACCGAATACCGGGACAAATAACTACGAGCAGTACTTC. As protein: CASSPNTGTNNYEQYF.

This clonotype occurred many times. This rearrangement joins TRBV29-1 to TRBJ1-2, with TRBD1 matching over 7 bases. In germline, CDR1 is SQVTM, CDR2 ANQGSEA. J lost 5 bases, V lost 4 bases, and 7 bases had no gene match. The CDR3 is made up of 13 amino acids. The CDR3 reads CSVVGTVGYGYTF. CDR3 DNA: TGCAGCGTTGTCGGGACAGTTGGTTATGGCTACACCTTC.

V and J are TRBV2 and TRBJ2-1; 8 bases align to TRBD2. The V and J ends lost 6 bases and 8 bases, in that order; junction bases with no gene match: 9. The CDR3 runs 14 residues. Germline assignment: CDR1 SNHLY and CDR2 FYNNEI. This CDR3 is CASSVIRGGDEQFF. The CDR3 coding sequence is TGTGCCAGCAGCGTTATCCGGGGGGGCGATGAGCAGTTCTTC.

This clonotype was seen a handful of times. This rearrangement joins TRBV3-1 to TRBJ2-3; the D gene could be TRBD1 or TRBD2 (5 bases each). Trimming stripped 5 bases from V and 1 base from J, with 13 bases between. The germline CDR1 and CDR2 sequences are LGHDT and YNNKEL (reference sequence). The CDR3 is made up of 15 amino acids. The CDR3 region is CASSDRGAGTDTQYF. In DNA, the CDR3 is TGTGCCAGCAGCGATCGAGGGGCAGGCACAGATACGCAGTATTTT.

The V call is TRBV6-5, the J call TRBJ1-1; 9 bases fit TRBD1. CDR1 is MNHEY, CDR2 SVGAGI, per germline. The ends lost 5 bases at V and 5 bases at J; junction bases unmatched: 6. The length of the CDR3 is 14 residues. CDR3 coding DNA: TGTGCCAGCAGTCACCGGACAGGGGTGACTGAAGCTTTCTTT. Its protein product is CASSHRTGVTEAFF.

The chain combines TRBV2 with TRBJ1-1, with D perhaps TRBD1 (6 bases). This CDR3 region has 14 residues. V lost 8 bases to trimming and J lost 0 bases, with 13 bases between them. Germline assignment: CDR1 SNHLY and CDR2 FYNNEI. The CDR3 is CASGRTAMNTEAFF. As DNA, the CDR3 is TGTGCCAGCGGTAGGACAGCGATGAACACTGAAGCTTTCTTT.

As to this clonotype: One end of the junction is discordant with germline, which a read error may explain. The chain carries TRBV27 and TRBJ2-7; D is unclear. CDR1 is MNHEY, CDR2 SMNVEV, per germline (reference sequence). The CDR3 has 12 amino acids. In DNA, the CDR3 is TGTGCCAGCGGCTGGTCCTCCTACGGGCAGTACTTC. Its protein product is CASGWSSYGQYF.

The CDR3 is CASRPGGRSNLSPLHF. The DNA of the CDR3 is TGTGCCAGCAGACCCGGGGGACGGTCAAATTTGTCACCCCTCCACTTT. The V call is TRBV2, the J call TRBJ1-6, with a weak D call TRBD1 (5 bases). The CDR3 has 16 amino acids. V was trimmed by 6 bases and J by 10 bases, leaving 22 bases between them. Germline CDR1 SNHLY, CDR2 FYNNEI.

The CDR3 bases are TGTGCCAGCAGTTTTCGGGGACAGGGGAACACTGAAGCTTTCTTT. Translated, it gives CASSFRGQGNTEAFF. This chain links TRBV12-3 or TRBV12-4 with TRBJ1-1, with 9 nucleotides matching TRBD1. V gave up 3 bases and J gave up 1 base; unmatched junction bases: 3. The CDR3 runs to 15 residues.

This clonotype has only a few counts. This sequence joins TRBV6-2 or TRBV6-3 and TRBJ2-2; maybe TRBD1 (5 bases). This CDR3 spans 15 amino acids. Trimming took off 0 bases at V and 4 bases at J, with 9 bases between the two ends. Germline CDR1 is MNHEY and CDR2 is SVGEGT. CDR3 sequence reads: CASSYSSQGTGELFF. As DNA, the CDR3 is TGTGCCAGCAGTTACTCGAGCCAGGGCACCGGGGAGCTGTTTTTT.

This clonotype was counted between two and nine times. The rearrangement joins TRBV3-1 to TRBJ2-4; D call uncertain. The germline V gene has CDR1 LGHDT and CDR2 YNNKEL (reference sequence). The CDR3 has 16 residues. Trimming removed 5 bases from V and 8 bases from J, with 22 bases in between. CDR3 sequence reads: CASSTRKTTTGDIQYF. The CDR3 DNA sequence: TGTGCCAGCAGCACTCGGAAGACAACCACTGGGGACATTCAGTACTTC.

The V call is TRBV5-1, the J call TRBJ1-2; D perhaps matches TRBD1 (5 bases). Germline-derived CDR1 and CDR2 are SGHRS and YFSETQ. V lost 3 bases, J lost 4 bases, and 19 bases lay in between. This CDR3 has 16 residues. CDR3 coding DNA: TGCGCCAGCAGCTACCGGGACTCTCAACAGAGCTATGGCTACACCTTC. This translates into CASSYRDSQQSYGYTF. The whole variable domain, remainder taken from reference TRBV5-1 and TRBJ1-2, is KAGVTQTPRYLIKTRGQQVTLSCSPISGHRSVSWYQQTPGQGLQFLFEYFSETQRNKGNFPGRFSGRQFSNSRSEMNVSTLELGDSALYLCASSYRDSQQSYGYTFGSGTRLTVV.